This paragraph covers one TCR beta chain sequence. Germline V CDR1 and CDR2: SGHTA, FQGNSA. Losses at the gene ends were 5 bases for V and 6 bases for J; bases not matched to a gene: 13. CDR3 size: 17 residues. The source of the sample is a study of T cell changes during pregnancy in multiple sclerosis. Method: immunoSEQ multiplex PCR; TCRdb's copy keeps in-frame clones and lacks some. The data contain fewer than 35,000 clones, nearly 90% of them singletons. This clonotype was sampled from a female donor in good health, enrolled as a control in a pregnancy study. The sample here was CD4+ T cells from peripheral blood mononuclear cells, taken in the third trimester of pregnancy. This sequence joins TRBV7-2 and TRBJ2-7; 13 nucleotides line up with TRBD2. CDR3 sequence reads: CASSIGLPGTSGAEQYF. CDR3 DNA: TGTGCCAGCAGCATAGGACTCCCCGGGACTAGCGGGGCCGAGCAGTACTTC.